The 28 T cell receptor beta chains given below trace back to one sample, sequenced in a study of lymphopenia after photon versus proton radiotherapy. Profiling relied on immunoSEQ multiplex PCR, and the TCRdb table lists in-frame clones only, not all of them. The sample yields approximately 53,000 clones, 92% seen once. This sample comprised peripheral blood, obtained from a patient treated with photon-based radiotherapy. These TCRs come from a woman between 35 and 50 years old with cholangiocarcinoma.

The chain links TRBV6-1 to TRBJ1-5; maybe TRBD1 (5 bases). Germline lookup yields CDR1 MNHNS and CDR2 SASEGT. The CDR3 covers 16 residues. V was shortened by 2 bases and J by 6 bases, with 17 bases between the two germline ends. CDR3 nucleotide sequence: TGTGCCAGCAGTGAATCAGGGCCCAGGGCAGGTCAGCCCCAGCATTTT. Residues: CASSESGPRAGQPQHF.

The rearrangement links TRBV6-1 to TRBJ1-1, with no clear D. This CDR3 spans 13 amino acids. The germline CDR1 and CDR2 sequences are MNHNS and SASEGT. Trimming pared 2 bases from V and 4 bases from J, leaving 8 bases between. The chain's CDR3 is CASSERVSTEAFF. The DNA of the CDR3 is TGTGCCAGCAGTGAACGAGTGAGCACTGAAGCTTTCTTT.

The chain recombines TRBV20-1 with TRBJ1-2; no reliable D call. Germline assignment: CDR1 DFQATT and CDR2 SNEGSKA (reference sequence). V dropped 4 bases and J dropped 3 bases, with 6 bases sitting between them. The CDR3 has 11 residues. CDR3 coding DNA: TGCAGTGCTACAAAGGACTATGGCTACACCTTC. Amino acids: CSATKDYGYTF.

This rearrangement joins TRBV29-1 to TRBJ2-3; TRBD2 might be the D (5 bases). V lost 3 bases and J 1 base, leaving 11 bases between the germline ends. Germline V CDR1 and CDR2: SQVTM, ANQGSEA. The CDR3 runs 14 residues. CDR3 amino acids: CSVDEGSGTDTQYF. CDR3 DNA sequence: TGCAGCGTTGATGAGGGAAGCGGCACAGATACGCAGTATTTT.

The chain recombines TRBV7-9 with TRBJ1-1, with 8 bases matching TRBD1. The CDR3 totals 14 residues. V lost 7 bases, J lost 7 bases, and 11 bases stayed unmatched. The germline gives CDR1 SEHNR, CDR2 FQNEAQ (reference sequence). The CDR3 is CASTLDRVENEAFF. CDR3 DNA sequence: TGTGCCAGCACCCTGGACAGGGTGGAGAATGAAGCTTTCTTT.

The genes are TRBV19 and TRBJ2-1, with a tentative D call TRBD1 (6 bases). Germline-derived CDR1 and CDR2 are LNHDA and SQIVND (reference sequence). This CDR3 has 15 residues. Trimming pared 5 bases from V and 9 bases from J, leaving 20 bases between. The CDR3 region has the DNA TGTGCCAGTAGTCCCCGACAGGAGAGGACGGGTGAGCAGTTCTTC. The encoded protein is CASSPRQERTGEQFF.

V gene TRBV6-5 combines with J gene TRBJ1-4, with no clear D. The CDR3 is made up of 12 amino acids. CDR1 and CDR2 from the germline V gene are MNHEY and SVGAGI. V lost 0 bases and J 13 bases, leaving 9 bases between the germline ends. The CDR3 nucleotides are TGTGCCAGCAGTTACTCGATGGGGAGACTGTTTTTT. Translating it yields CASSYSMGRLFF.

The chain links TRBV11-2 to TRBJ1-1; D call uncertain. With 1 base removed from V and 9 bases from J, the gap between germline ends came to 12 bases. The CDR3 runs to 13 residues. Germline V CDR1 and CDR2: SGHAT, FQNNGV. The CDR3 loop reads CASSLVGQRKAFF. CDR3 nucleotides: TGTGCCAGCAGCTTAGTTGGGCAGCGGAAAGCTTTCTTT.

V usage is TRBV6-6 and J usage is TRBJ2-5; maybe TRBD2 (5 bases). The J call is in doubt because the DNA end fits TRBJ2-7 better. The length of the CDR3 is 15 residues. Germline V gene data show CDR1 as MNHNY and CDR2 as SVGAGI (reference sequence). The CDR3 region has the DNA TGTGCCAGCAGTTACTCCGAAAGCGGCTCCTACGAGCAGTACTTC. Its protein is CASSYSESGSYEQYF.

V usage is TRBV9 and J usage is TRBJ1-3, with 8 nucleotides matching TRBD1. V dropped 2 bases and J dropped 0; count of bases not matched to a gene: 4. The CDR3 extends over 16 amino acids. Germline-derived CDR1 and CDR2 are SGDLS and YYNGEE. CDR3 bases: TGTGCCAGCAGCGTGACAGGGGCTAACTCTGGAAACACCATATATTTT. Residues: CASSVTGANSGNTIYF. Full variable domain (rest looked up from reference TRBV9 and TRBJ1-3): DSGVTQTPKHLITATGQRVTLRCSPRSGDLSVYWYQQSLDQGLQFLIQYYNGEERAKGNILERFSAQQFPDLHSELNLSSLELGDSALYFCASSVTGANSGNTIYFGEGSWLTVV.

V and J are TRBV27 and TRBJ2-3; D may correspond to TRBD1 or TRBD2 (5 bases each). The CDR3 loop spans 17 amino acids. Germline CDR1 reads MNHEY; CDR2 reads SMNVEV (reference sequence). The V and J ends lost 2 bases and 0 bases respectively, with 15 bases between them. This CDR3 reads CASSLAAWDGSTDTQYF. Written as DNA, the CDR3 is TGTGCCAGCAGTTTAGCTGCCTGGGACGGAAGCACAGATACGCAGTATTTT.

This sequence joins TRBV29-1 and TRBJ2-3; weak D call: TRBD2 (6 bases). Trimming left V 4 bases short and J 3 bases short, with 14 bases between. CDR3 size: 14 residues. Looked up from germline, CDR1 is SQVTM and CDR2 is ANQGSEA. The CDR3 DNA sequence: TGCAGCGTTGGGGGGACTTTACTTACAGATACGCAGTATTTT. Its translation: CSVGGTLLTDTQYF.

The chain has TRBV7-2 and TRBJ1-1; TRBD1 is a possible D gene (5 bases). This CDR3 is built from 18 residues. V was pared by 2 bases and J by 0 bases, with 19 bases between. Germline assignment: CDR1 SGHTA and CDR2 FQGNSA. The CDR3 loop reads CASSLLGPTVSMNTEAFF. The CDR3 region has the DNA TGTGCCAGCAGCTTATTGGGGCCGACTGTTTCCATGAACACTGAAGCTTTCTTT.

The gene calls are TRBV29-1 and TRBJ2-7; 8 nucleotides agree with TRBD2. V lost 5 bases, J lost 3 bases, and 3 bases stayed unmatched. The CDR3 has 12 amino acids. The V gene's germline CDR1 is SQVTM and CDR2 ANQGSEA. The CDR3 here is CSVKSGSYEQYF. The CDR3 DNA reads TGCAGCGTTAAAAGCGGGAGCTACGAGCAGTACTTC.

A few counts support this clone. The CDR3 region is CASSRDRSYYNSPLHF. In DNA, the CDR3 is TGTGCCAGCAGTCGGGACAGGTCCTACTATAATTCACCCCTCCACTTT. J is TRBJ1-6 and V is TRBV28, with 8 bases fitting TRBD1. This CDR3 spans 16 amino acids. Germline V CDR1 and CDR2: MDHEN, SYDVKM. V lost 5 bases to trimming and J lost 3 bases; unmatched junction nucleotides: 6.

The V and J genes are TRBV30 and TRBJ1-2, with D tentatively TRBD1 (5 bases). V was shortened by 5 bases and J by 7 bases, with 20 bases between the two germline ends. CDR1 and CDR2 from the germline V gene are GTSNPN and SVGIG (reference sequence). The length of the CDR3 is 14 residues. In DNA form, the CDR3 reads TGTGCCTGGCTTTCAGCCGGGCCTGGGGGTGGCTACACCTTC. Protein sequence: CAWLSAGPGGGYTF. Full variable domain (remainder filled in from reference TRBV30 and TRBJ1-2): SQTIHQWPATLVQPVGSPLSLECTVEGTSNPNLYWYRQAAGRGLQLLFYSVGIGQISSEVPQNLSASRPQDRQFILSSKKLLLSDSGFYLCAWLSAGPGGGYTFGSGTRLTVV.

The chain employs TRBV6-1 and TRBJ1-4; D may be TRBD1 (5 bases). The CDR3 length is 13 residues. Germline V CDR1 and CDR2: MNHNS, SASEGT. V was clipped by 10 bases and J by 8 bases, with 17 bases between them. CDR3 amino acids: CATMKGHEEKLFF. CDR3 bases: TGTGCCACCATGAAGGGGCACGAAGAAAAACTGTTTTTT.

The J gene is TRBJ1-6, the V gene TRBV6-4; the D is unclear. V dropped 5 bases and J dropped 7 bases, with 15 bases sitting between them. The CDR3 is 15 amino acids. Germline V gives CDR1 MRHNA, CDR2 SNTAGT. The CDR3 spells CASSLDWTGNSPLHF. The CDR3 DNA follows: TGTGCCAGCAGTCTGGATTGGACGGGGAATTCACCCCTCCACTTT.

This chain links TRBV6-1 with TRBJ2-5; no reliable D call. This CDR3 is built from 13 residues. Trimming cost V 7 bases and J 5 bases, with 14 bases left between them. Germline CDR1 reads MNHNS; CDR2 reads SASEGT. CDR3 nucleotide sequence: TGTGCCAGCACCCTAGACTGGGCTGAGACCCAGTACTTC. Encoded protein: CASTLDWAETQYF.

The CDR3 DNA follows: TGTGCCAGCAGTTACTCGACTGGGGATACGCAGTATTTT. This sequence encodes CASSYSTGDTQYF. This chain joins TRBV6-6 and TRBJ2-3; no clear D gene. The CDR3 spans 13 residues. The V gene's germline CDR1 is MNHNY and CDR2 SVGAGI (reference sequence). The V end lost 0 bases, the J end lost 6 bases, and 7 bases lay between the germline ends.

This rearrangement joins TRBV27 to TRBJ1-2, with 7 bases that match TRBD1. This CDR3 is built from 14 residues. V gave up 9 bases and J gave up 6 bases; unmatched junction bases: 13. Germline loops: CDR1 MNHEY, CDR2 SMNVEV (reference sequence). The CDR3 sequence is CASRTDRDQDGYTF. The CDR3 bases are TGTGCCAGTCGAACCGACAGGGATCAGGATGGCTACACCTTC.

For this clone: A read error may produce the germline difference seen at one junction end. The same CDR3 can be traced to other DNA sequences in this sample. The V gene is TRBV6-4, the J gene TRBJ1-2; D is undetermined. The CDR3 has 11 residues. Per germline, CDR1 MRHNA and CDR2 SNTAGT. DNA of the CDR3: TGCGCCACCGGACTGCTGGATGGCTACACCTTC. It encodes CATGLLDGYTF.

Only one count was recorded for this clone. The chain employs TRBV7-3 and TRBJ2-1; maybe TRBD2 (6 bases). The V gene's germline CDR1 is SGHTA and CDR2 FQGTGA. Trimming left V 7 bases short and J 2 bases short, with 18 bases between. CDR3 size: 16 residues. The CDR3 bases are TGTGCCAGCACCTCCCTGGCTAGCGCTGCCTACAATGAGCAGTTCTTC. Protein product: CASTSLASAAYNEQFF. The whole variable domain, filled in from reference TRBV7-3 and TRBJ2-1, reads GAGVSQTPSNKVTEKGKYVELRCDPISGHTALYWYRQSLGQGPEFLIYFQGTGAADDSGLPNDRFFAVRPEGSVSTLKIQRTERGDSAVYLCASTSLASAAYNEQFFGPGTRLTVL.

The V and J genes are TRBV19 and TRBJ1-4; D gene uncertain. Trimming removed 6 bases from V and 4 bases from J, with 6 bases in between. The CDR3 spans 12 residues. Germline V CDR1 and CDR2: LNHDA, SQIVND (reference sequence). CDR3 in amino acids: CASRRDNEKLFF. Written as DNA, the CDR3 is TGTGCCAGTAGGAGGGATAATGAAAAACTGTTTTTT.

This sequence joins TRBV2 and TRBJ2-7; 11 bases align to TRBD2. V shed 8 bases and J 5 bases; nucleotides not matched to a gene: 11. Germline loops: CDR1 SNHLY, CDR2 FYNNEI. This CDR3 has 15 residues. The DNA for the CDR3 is TGTGCCAGCCGATCAACTAGCGGGAGTAGCAACGAGCAGTACTTC. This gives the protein CASRSTSGSSNEQYF.

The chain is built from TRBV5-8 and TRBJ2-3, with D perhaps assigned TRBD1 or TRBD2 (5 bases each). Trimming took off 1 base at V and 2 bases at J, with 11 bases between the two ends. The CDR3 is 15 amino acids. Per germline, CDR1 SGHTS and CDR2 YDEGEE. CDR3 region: CASSLFGASTDTQYF. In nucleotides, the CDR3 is TGTGCCAGCAGCTTGTTCGGGGCTTCCACAGATACGCAGTATTTT.

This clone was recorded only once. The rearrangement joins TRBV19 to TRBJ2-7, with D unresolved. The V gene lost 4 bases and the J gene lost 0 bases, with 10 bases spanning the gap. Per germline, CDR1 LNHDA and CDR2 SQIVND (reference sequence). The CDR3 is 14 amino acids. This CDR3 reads CASSRATYSYEQYF. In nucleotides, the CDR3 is TGTGCCAGTAGTAGGGCCACATACTCCTACGAGCAGTACTTC.

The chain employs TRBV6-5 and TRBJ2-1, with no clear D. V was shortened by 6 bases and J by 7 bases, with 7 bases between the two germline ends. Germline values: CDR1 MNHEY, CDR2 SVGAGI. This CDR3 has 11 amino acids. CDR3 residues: CASSSRNEQFF. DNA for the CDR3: TGTGCCAGCAGCTCCCGTAATGAGCAGTTCTTC.